This T cell receptor (beta chain) derives from a study of blood T cell repertoires in COVID-19. In the authors' methods: How many nucleated cells were present was estimated from reference gene primer amplification. Measured with immunoSEQ multiplex PCR; TCRdb has only the in-frame clones, and not every one. V and J calls and clone size are copied from that table; D and trimming were computed from the DNA. The sample lists about 300,000 clones; 84% were seen once. While infection was still active, Seattle patients were enrolled and then followed longitudinally. Germline loops: CDR1 SNHLY, CDR2 FYNNEI. The V end was cut by 2 bases, the J end by 5 bases, with 9 bases between. The CDR3 has 13 amino acids.

The clonotype originates from a human donor with COVID-19, enrolled during active disease. The donor label of this sample is uncertain. Sequenced: peripheral blood. The rearrangement joins TRBV2 to TRBJ1-2; the D is unclear. This CDR3 reads CASSEQQLYGYTF. CDR3 nucleotides: TGTGCCAGCAGTGAACAACAGCTTTATGGCTACACCTTC. The variable domain in full, completed from reference TRBV2 and TRBJ1-2, reads EPEVTQTPSHQVTQMGQEVILRCVPISNHLYFYWYRQILGQKVEFLVSFYNNEISEKSEIFDDQFSVERPDGSNFTLKIRSTKLEDSAMYFCASSEQQLYGYTFGSGTRLTVV.